The source of this T cell receptor beta chain is a study of blood T cell repertoires in COVID-19. Across the study: The United States, Italy and Spain were the sources of the acute and convalescent COVID-19 samples.

Germline CDR1 is MGHDK and CDR2 is SYGVNS. The V gene lost 2 bases and the J gene lost 7 bases, with 14 bases spanning the gap. The CDR3 sequence is 15 residues long. Original handling: How many nucleated cells were present was estimated from reference gene primer amplification. Libraries were prepared by immunoSEQ multiplex PCR; TCRdb keeps only in-frame clonotypes and omits some of them. From that table come the V and J calls and clone size; the DNA was used to work out D and trimming. The table has a few hundred thousand clones, about 91% seen once; the top ten hold 1.5% to 2%. The clonotype comes from a woman aged 25 to 39 with COVID-19, enrolled during active disease. Input material: peripheral blood. The rearrangement uses TRBV25-1 and TRBJ1-4; the D gene is possibly TRBD1 (5 bases). CDR3 amino acids: CASSEPGGIGEKLFF. CDR3 coding DNA: TGTGCCAGCAGTGAACCCGGGGGTATCGGTGAAAAACTGTTTTTT.